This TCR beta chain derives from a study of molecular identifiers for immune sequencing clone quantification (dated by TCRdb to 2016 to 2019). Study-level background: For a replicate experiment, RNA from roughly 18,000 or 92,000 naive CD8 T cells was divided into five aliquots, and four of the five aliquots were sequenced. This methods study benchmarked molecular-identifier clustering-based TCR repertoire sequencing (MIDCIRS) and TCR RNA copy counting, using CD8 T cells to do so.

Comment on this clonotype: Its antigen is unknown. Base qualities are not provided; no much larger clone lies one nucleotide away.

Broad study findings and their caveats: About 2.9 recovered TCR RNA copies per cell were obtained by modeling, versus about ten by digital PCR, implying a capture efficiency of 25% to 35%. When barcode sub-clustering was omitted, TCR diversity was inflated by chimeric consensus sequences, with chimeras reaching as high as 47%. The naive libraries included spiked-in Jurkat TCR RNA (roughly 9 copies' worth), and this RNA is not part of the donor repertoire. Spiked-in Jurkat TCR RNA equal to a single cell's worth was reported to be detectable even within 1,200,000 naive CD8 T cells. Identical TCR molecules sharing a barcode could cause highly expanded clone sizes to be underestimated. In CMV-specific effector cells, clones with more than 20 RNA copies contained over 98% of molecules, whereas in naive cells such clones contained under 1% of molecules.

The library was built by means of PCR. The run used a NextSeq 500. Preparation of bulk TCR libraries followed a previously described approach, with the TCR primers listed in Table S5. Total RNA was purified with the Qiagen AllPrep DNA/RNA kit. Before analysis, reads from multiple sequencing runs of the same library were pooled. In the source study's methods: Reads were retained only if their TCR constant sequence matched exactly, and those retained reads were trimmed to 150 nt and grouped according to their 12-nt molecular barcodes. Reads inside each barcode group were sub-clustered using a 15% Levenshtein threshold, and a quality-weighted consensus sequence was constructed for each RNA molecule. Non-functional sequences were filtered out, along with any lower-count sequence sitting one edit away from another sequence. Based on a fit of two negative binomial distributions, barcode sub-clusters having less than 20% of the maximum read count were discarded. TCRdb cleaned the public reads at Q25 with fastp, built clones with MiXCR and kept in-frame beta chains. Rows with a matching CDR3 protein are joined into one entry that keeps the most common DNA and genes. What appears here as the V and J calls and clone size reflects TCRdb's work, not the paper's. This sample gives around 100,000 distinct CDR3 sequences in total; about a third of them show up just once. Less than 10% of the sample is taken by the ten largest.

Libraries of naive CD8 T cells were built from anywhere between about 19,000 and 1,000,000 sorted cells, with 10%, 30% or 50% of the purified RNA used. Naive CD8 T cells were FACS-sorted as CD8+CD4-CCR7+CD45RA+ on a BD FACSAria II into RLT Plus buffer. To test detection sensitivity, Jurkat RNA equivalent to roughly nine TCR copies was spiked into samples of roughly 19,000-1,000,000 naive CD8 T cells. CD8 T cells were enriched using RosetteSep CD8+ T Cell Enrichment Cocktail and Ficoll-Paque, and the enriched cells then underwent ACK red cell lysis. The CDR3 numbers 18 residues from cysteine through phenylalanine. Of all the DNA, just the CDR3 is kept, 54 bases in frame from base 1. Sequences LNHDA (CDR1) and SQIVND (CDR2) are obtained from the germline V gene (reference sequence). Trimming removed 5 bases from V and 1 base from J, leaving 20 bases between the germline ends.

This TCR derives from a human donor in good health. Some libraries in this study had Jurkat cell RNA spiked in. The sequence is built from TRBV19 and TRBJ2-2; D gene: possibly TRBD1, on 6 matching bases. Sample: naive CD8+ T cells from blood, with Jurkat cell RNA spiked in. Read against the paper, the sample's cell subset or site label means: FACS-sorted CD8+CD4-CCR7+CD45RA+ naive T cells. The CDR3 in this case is CASSPRLRTDLNTGELFF. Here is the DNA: TGTGCCAGTAGTCCAAGACTACGGACAGACCTGAACACCGGGGAGCTGTTTTTT.